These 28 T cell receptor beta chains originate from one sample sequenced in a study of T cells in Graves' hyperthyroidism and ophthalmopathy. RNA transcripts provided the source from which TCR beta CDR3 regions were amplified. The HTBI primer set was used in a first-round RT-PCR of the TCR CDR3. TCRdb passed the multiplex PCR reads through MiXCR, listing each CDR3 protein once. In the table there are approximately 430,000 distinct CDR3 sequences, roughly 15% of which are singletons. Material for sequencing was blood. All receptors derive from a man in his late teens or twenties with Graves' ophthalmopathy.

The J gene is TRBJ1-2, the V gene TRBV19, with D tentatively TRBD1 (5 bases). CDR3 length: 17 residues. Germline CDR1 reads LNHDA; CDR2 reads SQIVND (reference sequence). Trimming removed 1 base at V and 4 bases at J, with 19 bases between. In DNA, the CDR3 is TGTGCCAGTAGTATAGTAGGGGACCTCCTTAACCCCTATGGCTACACCTTC. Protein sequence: CASSIVGDLLNPYGYTF.

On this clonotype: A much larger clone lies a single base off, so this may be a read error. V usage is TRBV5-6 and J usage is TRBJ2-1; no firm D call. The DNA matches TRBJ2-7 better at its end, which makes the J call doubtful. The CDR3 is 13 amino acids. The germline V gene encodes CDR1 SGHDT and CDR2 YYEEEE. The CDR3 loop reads CASSSVSGNEQYF. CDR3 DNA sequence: TGTGCCAGCAGCTCTGTTTCCGGCAATGAGCAGTACTTC.

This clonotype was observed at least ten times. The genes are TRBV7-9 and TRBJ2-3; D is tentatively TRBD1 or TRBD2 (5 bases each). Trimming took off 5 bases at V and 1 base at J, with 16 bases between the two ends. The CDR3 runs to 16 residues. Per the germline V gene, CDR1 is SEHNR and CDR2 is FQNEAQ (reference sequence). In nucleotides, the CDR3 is TGTGCCAGCAGCCCGCCGGGACCCCGGGGCACAGATACGCAGTATTTT. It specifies CASSPPGPRGTDTQYF.

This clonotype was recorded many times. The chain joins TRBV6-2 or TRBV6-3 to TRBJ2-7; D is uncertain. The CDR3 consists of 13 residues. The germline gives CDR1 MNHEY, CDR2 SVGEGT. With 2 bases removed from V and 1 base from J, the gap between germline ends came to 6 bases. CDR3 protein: CASSYLESYEQYF. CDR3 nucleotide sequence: TGTGCCAGCAGTTACCTGGAATCCTACGAGCAGTACTTC.

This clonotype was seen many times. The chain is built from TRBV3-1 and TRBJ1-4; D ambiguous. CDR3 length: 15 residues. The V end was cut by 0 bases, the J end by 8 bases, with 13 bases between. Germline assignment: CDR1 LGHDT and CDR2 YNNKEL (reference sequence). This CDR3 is CASSQDIGSQEKLFF. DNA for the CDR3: TGTGCCAGCAGCCAAGATATAGGGTCCCAGGAAAAACTGTTTTTT.

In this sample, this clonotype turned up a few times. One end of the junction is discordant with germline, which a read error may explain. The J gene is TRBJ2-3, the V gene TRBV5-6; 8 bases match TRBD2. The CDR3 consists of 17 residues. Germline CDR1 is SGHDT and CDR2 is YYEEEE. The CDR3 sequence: CAGSLAISGTDTDTQYF. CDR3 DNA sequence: TGTGCCGGCAGCTTGGCTATTAGCGGGACTGACACAGATACGCAGTATTTT.

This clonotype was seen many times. The CDR3 nucleotides read TGTGCCAGCAGCTTAATTGGGTCAGGGACCTCCTACGAGCAGTACTTC. Translation: CASSLIGSGTSYEQYF. V gene TRBV7-9 combines with J gene TRBJ2-7, with D perhaps given as TRBD1 or TRBD2 (5 bases each). Per germline, CDR1 SEHNR and CDR2 FQNEAQ (reference sequence). This CDR3 comprises 16 residues. Between the trimmed V and J ends, which lost 2 bases and 0 bases, there was a span of 14 bases.

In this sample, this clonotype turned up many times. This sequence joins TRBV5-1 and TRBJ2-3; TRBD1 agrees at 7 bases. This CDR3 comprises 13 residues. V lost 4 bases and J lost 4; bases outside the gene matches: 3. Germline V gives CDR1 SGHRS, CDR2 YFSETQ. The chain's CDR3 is CASSKGAADTQYF. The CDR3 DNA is TGCGCCAGCAGCAAGGGGGCTGCAGATACGCAGTATTTT.

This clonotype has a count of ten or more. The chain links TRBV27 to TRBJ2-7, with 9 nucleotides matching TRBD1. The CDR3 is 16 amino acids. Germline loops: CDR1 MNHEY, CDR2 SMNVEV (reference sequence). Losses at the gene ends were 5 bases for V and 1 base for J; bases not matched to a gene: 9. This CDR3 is CASSPPPGQGSYEQYF. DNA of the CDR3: TGTGCCAGCAGTCCTCCCCCGGGACAGGGATCCTACGAGCAGTACTTC.

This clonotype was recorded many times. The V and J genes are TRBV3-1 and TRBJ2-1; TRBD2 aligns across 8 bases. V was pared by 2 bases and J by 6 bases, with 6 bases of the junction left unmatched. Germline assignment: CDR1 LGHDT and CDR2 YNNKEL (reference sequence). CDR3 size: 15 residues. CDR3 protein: CASSQHRGGSNEQFF. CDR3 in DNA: TGTGCCAGCAGCCAACATCGGGGGGGTTCCAATGAGCAGTTCTTC.

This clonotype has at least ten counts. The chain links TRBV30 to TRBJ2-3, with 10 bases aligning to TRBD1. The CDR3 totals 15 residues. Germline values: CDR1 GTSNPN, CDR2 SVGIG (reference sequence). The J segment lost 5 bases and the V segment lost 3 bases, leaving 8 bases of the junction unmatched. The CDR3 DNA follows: TGTGCCTGGAGCGCGACAGGGGGCGCGGGAGATACGCAGTATTTT. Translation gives CAWSATGGAGDTQYF.

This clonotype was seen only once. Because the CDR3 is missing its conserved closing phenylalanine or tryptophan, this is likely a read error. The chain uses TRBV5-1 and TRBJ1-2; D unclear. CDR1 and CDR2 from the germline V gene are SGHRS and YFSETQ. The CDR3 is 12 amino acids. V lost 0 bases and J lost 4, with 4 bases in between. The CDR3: CASSLDGYGYTS. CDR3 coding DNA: TGCGCCAGCAGCTTGGACGGCTATGGCTACACCTCC.

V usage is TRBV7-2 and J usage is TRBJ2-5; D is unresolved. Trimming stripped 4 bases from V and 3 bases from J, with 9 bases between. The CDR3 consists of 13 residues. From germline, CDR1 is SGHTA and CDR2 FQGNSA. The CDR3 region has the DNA TGTGCCAGCAGCTCCTCGAGAGAAGAGACCCAGTACTTC. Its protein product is CASSSSREETQYF.

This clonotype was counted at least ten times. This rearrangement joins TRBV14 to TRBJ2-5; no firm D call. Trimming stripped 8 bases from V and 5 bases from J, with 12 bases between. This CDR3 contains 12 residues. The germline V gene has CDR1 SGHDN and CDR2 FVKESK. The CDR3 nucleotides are TGTGCCAGCGGAAGAAGGCGGGAGACCCAGTACTTC. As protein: CASGRRRETQYF.

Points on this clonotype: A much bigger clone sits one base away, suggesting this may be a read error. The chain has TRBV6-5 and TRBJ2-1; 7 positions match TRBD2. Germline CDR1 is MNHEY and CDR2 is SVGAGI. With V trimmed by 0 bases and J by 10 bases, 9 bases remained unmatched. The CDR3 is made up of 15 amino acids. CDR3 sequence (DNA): TGTGCCAGCAGTTACTCACGGGGACTAACGGGAGAGCAGTTCTTC. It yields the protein CASSYSRGLTGEQFF.

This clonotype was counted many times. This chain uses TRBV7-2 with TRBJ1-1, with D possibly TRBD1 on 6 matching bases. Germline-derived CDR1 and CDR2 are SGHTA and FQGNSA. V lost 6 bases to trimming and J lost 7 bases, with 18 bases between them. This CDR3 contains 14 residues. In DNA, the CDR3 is TGTGCCAGCAGGTACCCGCAGGGGATGGGTGAAGCTTTCTTT. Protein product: CASRYPQGMGEAFF.

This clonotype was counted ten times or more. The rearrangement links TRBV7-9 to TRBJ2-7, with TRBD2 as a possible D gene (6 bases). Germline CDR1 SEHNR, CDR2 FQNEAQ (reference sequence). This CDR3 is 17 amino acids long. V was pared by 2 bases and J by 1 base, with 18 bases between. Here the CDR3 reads CASSLPTRTGVSYEQYF. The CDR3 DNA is TGTGCCAGCAGCTTACCGACAAGGACGGGGGTTTCCTACGAGCAGTACTTC. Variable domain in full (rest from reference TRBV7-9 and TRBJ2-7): DTGVSQNPRHKITKRGQNVTFRCDPISEHNRLYWYRQTLGQGPEFLTYFQNEAQLEKSRLLSDRFSAERPKGSFSTLEIQRTEQGDSAMYLCASSLPTRTGVSYEQYFGPGTRLTVT.

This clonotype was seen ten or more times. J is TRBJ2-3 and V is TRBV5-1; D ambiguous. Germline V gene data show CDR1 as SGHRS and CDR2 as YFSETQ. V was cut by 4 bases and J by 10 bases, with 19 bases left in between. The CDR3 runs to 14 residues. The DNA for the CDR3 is TGCGCCAGCAGCCAAATACCGGGCGAACGTGCGCAGTATTTT. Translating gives CASSQIPGERAQYF.

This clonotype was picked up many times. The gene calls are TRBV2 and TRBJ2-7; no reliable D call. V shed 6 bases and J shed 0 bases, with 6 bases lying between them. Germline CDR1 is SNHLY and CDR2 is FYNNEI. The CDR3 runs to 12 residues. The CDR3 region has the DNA TGTGCCAGCAGCCAACGCTCCTACGAGCAGTACTTC. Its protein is CASSQRSYEQYF.

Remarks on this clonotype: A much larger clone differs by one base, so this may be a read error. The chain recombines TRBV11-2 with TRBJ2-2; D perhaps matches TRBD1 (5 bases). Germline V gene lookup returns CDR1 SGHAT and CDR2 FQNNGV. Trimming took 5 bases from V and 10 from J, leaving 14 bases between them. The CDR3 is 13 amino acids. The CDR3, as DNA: TGTGCCAGCAGCCCCCAGACAGCCGAGGAGCTGTTTTTT. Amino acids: CASSPQTAEELFF.

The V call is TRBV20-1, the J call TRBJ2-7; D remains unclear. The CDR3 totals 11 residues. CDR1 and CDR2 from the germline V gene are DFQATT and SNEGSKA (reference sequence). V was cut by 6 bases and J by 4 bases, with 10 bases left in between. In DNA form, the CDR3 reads TGCAGTGCCCCGTCCACTTACGAGCAGTACTTC. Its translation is CSAPSTYEQYF.

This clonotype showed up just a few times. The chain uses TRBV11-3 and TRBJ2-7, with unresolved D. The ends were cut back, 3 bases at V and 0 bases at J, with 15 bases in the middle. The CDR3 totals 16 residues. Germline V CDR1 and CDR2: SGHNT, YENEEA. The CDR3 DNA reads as TGTGCCAGCAGCTTGGTTTGGGGAATCAGCTCCTACGAGCAGTACTTC. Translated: CASSLVWGISSYEQYF.

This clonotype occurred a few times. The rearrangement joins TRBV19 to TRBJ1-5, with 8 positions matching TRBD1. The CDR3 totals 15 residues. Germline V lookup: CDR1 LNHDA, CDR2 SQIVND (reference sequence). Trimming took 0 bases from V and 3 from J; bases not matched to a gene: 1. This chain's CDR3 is CASSIEDRDNQPQHF. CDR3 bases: TGTGCCAGTAGTATAGAGGACAGGGACAATCAGCCCCAGCATTTT.

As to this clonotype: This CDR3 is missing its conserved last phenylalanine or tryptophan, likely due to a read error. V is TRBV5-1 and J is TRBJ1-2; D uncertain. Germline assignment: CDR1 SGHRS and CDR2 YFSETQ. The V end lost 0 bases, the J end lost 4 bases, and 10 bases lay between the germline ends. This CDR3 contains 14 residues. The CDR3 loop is CASSLAEGLYGYTL. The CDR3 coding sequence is TGCGCCAGCAGCTTGGCCGAAGGGCTCTATGGCTACACCCTC.

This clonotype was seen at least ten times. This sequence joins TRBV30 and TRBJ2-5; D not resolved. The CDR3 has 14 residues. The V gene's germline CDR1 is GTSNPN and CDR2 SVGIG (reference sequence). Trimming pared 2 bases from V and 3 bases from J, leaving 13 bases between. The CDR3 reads CAWSFGRIEETQYF. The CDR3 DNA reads TGTGCCTGGAGTTTCGGCAGGATAGAAGAGACCCAGTACTTC. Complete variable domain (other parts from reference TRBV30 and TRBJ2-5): SQTIHQWPATLVQPVGSPLSLECTVEGTSNPNLYWYRQAAGRGLQLLFYSVGIGQISSEVPQNLSASRPQDRQFILSSKKLLLSDSGFYLCAWSFGRIEETQYFGPGTRLLVL.

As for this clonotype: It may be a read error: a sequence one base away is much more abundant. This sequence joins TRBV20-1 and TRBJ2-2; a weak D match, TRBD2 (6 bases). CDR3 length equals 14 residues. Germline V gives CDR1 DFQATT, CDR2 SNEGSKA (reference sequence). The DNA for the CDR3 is TGCAGTGCTGGAGAGGCCGGGAGAGCCGGGGAGCTGTTTTTT. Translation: CSAGEAGRAGELFF.

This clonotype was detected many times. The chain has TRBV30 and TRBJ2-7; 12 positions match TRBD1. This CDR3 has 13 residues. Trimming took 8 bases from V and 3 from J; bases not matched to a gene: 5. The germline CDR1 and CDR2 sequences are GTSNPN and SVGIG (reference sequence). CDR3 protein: CARRDRGRYEQYF. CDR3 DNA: TGTGCCCGAAGGGACAGGGGGCGCTACGAGCAGTACTTC. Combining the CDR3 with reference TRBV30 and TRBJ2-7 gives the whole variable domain SQTIHQWPATLVQPVGSPLSLECTVEGTSNPNLYWYRQAAGRGLQLLFYSVGIGQISSEVPQNLSASRPQDRQFILSSKKLLLSDSGFYLCARRDRGRYEQYFGPGTRLTVT.

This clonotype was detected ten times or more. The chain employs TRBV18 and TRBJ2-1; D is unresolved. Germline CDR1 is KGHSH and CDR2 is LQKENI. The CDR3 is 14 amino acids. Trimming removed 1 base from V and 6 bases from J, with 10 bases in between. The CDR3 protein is CASSPLPASNEQFF. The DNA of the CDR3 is TGTGCCAGCTCACCACTCCCTGCCTCCAATGAGCAGTTCTTC.